Below are 27 T cell receptor beta chains sequenced from a single sample in a study of blood T cell repertoires in COVID-19 (TCRdb year 2020). The library was built by means of the immunoSEQ multiplex PCR assay. The table was pulled from immuneACCESS by TCRdb, which kept in-frame rearrangements only. Such tables lose some clones; where checked, under half of the loss comes from unresolved V genes, and the rest has no known cause. The sample records about 260,000 clones, 75% to 90% of which are singletons. The leading ten clones occupy about a tenth of the sample. The sequenced sample consisted of peripheral blood. The receptors derive from a woman between 70 and 85 years old with COVID-19, enrolled during active disease.

The chain carries TRBV6-5 and TRBJ2-7; tentative D call: TRBD2 (6 bases). Trimming took off 4 bases at V and 4 bases at J, with 8 bases between the two ends. Germline CDR1 and CDR2: MNHEY and SVGAGI. The CDR3 is 12 amino acids. DNA for the CDR3: TGTGCCAGCAGTTCGGGAGATTACGAGCAGTACTTC. Translating it yields CASSSGDYEQYF.

The genes are TRBV5-1 and TRBJ2-7, with a possible D match to TRBD2 (5 bases). The CDR3 sequence is 15 residues long. Trimming removed 0 bases from V and 2 bases from J, with 12 bases in between. Germline V CDR1 and CDR2: SGHRS, YFSETQ. The CDR3 sequence: CASSLGSGLTYEQYF. CDR3 bases: TGCGCCAGCAGCTTGGGATCTGGACTTACCTACGAGCAGTACTTC.

The V and J genes are TRBV28 and TRBJ1-6; 7 nucleotides agree with TRBD1. This CDR3 contains 15 residues. Per the germline V gene, CDR1 is MDHEN and CDR2 is SYDVKM. Trimming cost V 5 bases and J 3 bases; bases outside gene matches: 4. CDR3 nucleotide sequence: TGTGCCAGCAGTCCGGACAGGCTCTATAATTCACCCCTCCACTTT. Protein sequence: CASSPDRLYNSPLHF.

The rearrangement uses TRBV30 and TRBJ2-1, with 7 nucleotides matching TRBD1. Germline V lookup: CDR1 GTSNPN, CDR2 SVGIG (reference sequence). This CDR3 has 13 amino acids. With 6 bases clipped from V and 2 bases from J, the junction kept 4 bases outside the gene matches. The CDR3 DNA sequence: TGTGCCTGCCAGGGGGTCCCCTACAATGAGCAGTTCTTC. It specifies CACQGVPYNEQFF.

This chain uses TRBV5-3 with TRBJ1-2; TRBD1 matches 7 bases. TRBV5-3 is labeled an ORF, and its function is uncertain. Germline trimming cut 3 bases from V and 1 base from J; bases unmatched to any gene: 6. The CDR3 length is 15 residues. This CDR3 reads CARSSSGGVNYGYTF. CDR3 nucleotides: TGTGCCAGAAGCTCCTCAGGGGGAGTTAACTATGGCTACACCTTC.

This sequence joins TRBV15 and TRBJ1-1, with 9 bases that match TRBD1. The CDR3 loop spans 17 amino acids. Germline CDR1 reads LNHNV; CDR2 reads YYDKDF (reference sequence). Trimming cost V 5 bases and J 4 bases; bases outside gene matches: 14. The CDR3 region has the DNA TGTGCCACCAGCGGAGGACAGGGGTCTCCTCGGGGCACTGAAGCTTTCTTT. Amino acid sequence: CATSGGQGSPRGTEAFF.

This clone was seen only once. The gene calls are TRBV9 and TRBJ1-1, with D hard to call. The V end lost 4 bases, the J end lost 8 bases, and 18 bases lay between the germline ends. This CDR3 spans 14 amino acids. Germline-derived CDR1 and CDR2 are SGDLS and YYNGEE. The CDR3 bases are TGTGCCAGCAGCCCCGACACCGGGAGGAAAGAAGCTTTCTTT. Translating it yields CASSPDTGRKEAFF.

This sequence joins TRBV23-1 and TRBJ2-1; 10 positions agree with TRBD1. TRBV23-1 counts as an open reading frame of uncertain function. The CDR3 has 16 residues. The V gene end was trimmed by 0 bases and the J gene end by 8 bases; junction bases not matched to a gene: 7. The CDR3 nucleotides are TGCGCCAGCAGTCAATCAATGGGACAGGGGTCTTATGAGCAGTTCTTC. Amino acid sequence: CASSQSMGQGSYEQFF.

This chain uses TRBV5-1 with TRBJ2-1; a weak D match, TRBD2 (6 bases). Germline CDR1 and CDR2: SGHRS and YFSETQ. This CDR3 contains 15 residues. V shed 0 bases and J shed 4 bases, with 11 bases lying between them. CDR3 DNA: TGCGCCAGCAGCTTGGTGACGGGAGTTTACAATGAGCAGTTCTTC. This translates into CASSLVTGVYNEQFF.

The J gene is TRBJ1-4, the V gene TRBV6-5; D not resolved. Trimming pared 0 bases from V and 4 bases from J, leaving 12 bases between. The CDR3 consists of 16 residues. The germline V gene has CDR1 MNHEY and CDR2 SVGAGI. The chain's CDR3 is CASSYSIERYNEKLFF. The CDR3 nucleotides read TGTGCCAGCAGTTACTCGATTGAGAGATATAATGAAAAACTGTTTTTT.

Concerning this clone: Within the sample, other DNA sequences also encode this same CDR3. This sequence joins TRBV6-5 and TRBJ1-2; 11 bases map to TRBD1. The CDR3 is 14 amino acids. The V segment lost 4 bases and the J segment 7 bases; nucleotides outside the gene matches: 5. Germline V gene sequence: CDR1 MNHEY, CDR2 SVGAGI. DNA for the CDR3: TGTGCCAGCAGTTCCGGACAGGGGGCGTCTGGCTACACCTTC. This translates into CASSSGQGASGYTF.

This chain links TRBV18 with TRBJ2-5, with 7 bases aligning to TRBD1. Germline trimming cut 3 bases from V and 5 bases from J; bases unmatched to any gene: 3. The CDR3 has 13 amino acids. The germline V gene encodes CDR1 KGHSH and CDR2 LQKENI. The CDR3 protein is CASSPKTGETQYF. The CDR3 bases are TGTGCCAGCTCACCGAAGACAGGGGAGACCCAGTACTTC. Together with reference TRBV18 and TRBJ2-5, the CDR3 gives the full variable domain: NAGVMQNPRHLVRRRGQEARLRCSPMKGHSHVYWYRQLPEEGLKFMVYLQKENIIDESGMPKERFSAEFPKEGPSILRIQQVVRGDSAAYFCASSPKTGETQYFGPGTRLLVL.

The chain carries TRBV21-1 and TRBJ2-3; the table's D call, TRBD1, was not checked against the DNA. TRBV21-1 is given as a pseudogene. The CDR3 runs to 15 residues. CDR3 coding DNA: TGTGCCAGCAGCAAAATAAGGGGGAGCACAGATACGCAGTATTTT. Encoded protein: CASSKIRGSTDTQYF.

The V gene is TRBV10-3, the J gene TRBJ1-1, with 8 nucleotides matching TRBD1. This CDR3 comprises 14 residues. CDR1 and CDR2 (germline): ENHRY, SYGVKD. V was clipped by 4 bases and J by 2 bases; unmatched bases: 3. CDR3 amino acids: CAISVDRGNTEAFF. CDR3 sequence (DNA): TGTGCCATCAGTGTCGACAGGGGTAACACTGAAGCTTTCTTT.

The chain is built from TRBV6-6 and TRBJ1-2; 10 nucleotides agree with TRBD1. The CDR3 extends over 13 amino acids. The ends lost 6 bases at V and 6 bases at J; junction bases unmatched: 4. Germline CDR1 reads MNHNY; CDR2 reads SVGAGI (reference sequence). In DNA, the CDR3 is TGTGCCAGCAGCCGCGGGACAGGGGATGGCTACACCTTC. This translates into CASSRGTGDGYTF.

The rearrangement joins TRBV19 to TRBJ2-7; tentative D call: TRBD2 (5 bases). From germline, CDR1 is LNHDA and CDR2 SQIVND (reference sequence). The V gene lost 3 bases and the J gene lost 2 bases, with 11 bases spanning the gap. This CDR3 comprises 14 residues. CDR3 sequence: CASSINSATYEQYF. The DNA of the CDR3 is TGTGCCAGTAGTATTAATAGCGCTACCTACGAGCAGTACTTC.

In nucleotides, the CDR3 is TGTGCCAGCAGCCACGGGACTAGCGTCTACGAGCAGTACTTC. Protein: CASSHGTSVYEQYF. V is TRBV3-1 (or the pseudogene TRBV3-2) and J is TRBJ2-7; 10 positions agree with TRBD2. The CDR3 runs to 14 residues. The germline V gene encodes CDR1 LGHDT and CDR2 YNNKEL (reference sequence). The V gene end was trimmed by 3 bases and the J gene end by 3 bases; junction bases not matched to a gene: 2.

This chain uses TRBV4-1 with TRBJ2-3, with 13 bases lining up with TRBD2. This CDR3 comprises 17 residues. Germline CDR1 reads MGHRA; CDR2 reads YSYEKL. V lost 4 bases, J lost 4 bases, and 8 bases stayed unmatched. The CDR3 DNA reads TGCGCCAGCAGCCCAGTGGGACTAGCGGGATTCGCAGATACGCAGTATTTT. This gives the protein CASSPVGLAGFADTQYF.

The J gene is TRBJ1-3, the V gene TRBV29-1; TRBD1 is a possible D gene (5 bases). Germline V gene lookup returns CDR1 SQVTM and CDR2 ANQGSEA. Trimming shortened V by 1 base and J by 2 bases, and 9 bases separated the two germline ends. CDR3 length: 14 amino acids. This CDR3 is CSVEGTLTGNTIYF. In DNA form, the CDR3 reads TGCAGCGTTGAAGGGACACTTACTGGAAACACCATATATTTT.

The chain is built from TRBV28 and TRBJ2-7; TRBD2 matches at 13 bases. CDR1 and CDR2 (germline): MDHEN, SYDVKM. Losses at the gene ends were 8 bases for V and 4 bases for J; bases not matched to a gene: 5. This CDR3 is built from 14 residues. The CDR3 protein is CASGLTSGRYEQYF. The CDR3 bases are TGTGCCAGCGGACTGACTAGCGGGAGGTACGAGCAGTACTTC.

V usage is TRBV6-6 and J usage is TRBJ2-1; weak D call: TRBD1 (6 bases). CDR3 length: 13 amino acids. Germline CDR1 is MNHNY and CDR2 is SVGAGI (reference sequence). In DNA, the CDR3 is TGTGCAAGTAAGGGGGTCTCCTACAATGAGCAGTTCTTC. Translation: CASKGVSYNEQFF.

V and J are TRBV5-4 and TRBJ2-1; the D gene is possibly TRBD1 (6 bases). V lost 4 bases and J lost 6, with 14 bases in between. CDR1 is SGHNT, CDR2 YYREEE, per germline (reference sequence). CDR3 length: 14 amino acids. The CDR3 DNA is TGTGCCAGCAGCACACAGGGATTTTTCAATGAGCAGTTCTTC. This sequence encodes CASSTQGFFNEQFF. The variable domain in full, with the rest retrieved from reference TRBV5-4 and TRBJ2-1, is ETGVTQSPTHLIKTRGQQVTLRCSSQSGHNTVSWYQQALGQGPQFIFQYYREEENGRGNFPPRFSGLQFPNYSSELNVNALELDDSALYLCASSTQGFFNEQFFGPGTRLTVL.

The chain is built from TRBV4-2 and TRBJ1-5; no reliable D call. Germline-derived CDR1 and CDR2 are LGHNA and YNFKEQ. Trimming took 4 bases from V and 7 from J, leaving 14 bases between them. The CDR3 totals 14 residues. CDR3 DNA sequence: TGTGCCAGCAGCCCCGTCGAGGGTAGACAGCCCCAGCATTTT. The encoded protein is CASSPVEGRQPQHF.

This sequence joins TRBV7-9 and TRBJ2-7, with 13 bases aligning to TRBD2. V trimming: 5 bases; J trimming: 3 bases; junction bases outside the gene matches: 7. CDR3 length equals 16 residues. Germline loops: CDR1 SEHNR, CDR2 FQNEAQ (reference sequence). The CDR3: CASSPRTSGSNYEQYF. CDR3 sequence (DNA): TGTGCCAGCAGCCCCCGGACTAGCGGGAGTAACTACGAGCAGTACTTC.

The chain recombines TRBV28 with TRBJ2-7, with 10 positions matching TRBD2. Germline CDR1 is MDHEN and CDR2 is SYDVKM. CDR3 length: 13 amino acids. V gave up 10 bases and J gave up 4 bases; unmatched junction bases: 7. CDR3 DNA sequence: TGTGCCACCATAGCGGGAGGTGGATACGAGCAGTACTTC. Amino acid sequence: CATIAGGGYEQYF.

CDR3 sequence: CASSIGVAGNEQFF. CDR3 in DNA: TGTGCCAGTAGTATAGGTGTAGCGGGAAATGAGCAGTTCTTC. J is TRBJ2-1 and V is TRBV19, with TRBD2 identical over 8 bases. The CDR3 loop spans 14 amino acids. The junction had 3 bases not matched to a gene; V was cut back by 1 base and J by 7 bases. Germline V gene data show CDR1 as LNHDA and CDR2 as SQIVND (reference sequence). The complete variable domain, with remaining parts taken from reference TRBV19 and TRBJ2-1, reads DGGITQSPKYLFRKEGQNVTLSCEQNLNHDAMYWYRQDPGQGLRLIYYSQIVNDFQKGDIAEGYSVSREKKESFPLTVTSAQKNPTAFYLCASSIGVAGNEQFFGPGTRLTVL.

The chain carries TRBV7-3 and TRBJ2-2, with 8 nucleotides matching TRBD2. Germline V CDR1 and CDR2: SGHTA, FQGTGA. This CDR3 has 15 amino acids. The V segment lost 5 bases and the J segment 4 bases; nucleotides outside the gene matches: 6. Here the CDR3 reads CASSPGLAGTGELFF. DNA for the CDR3: TGTGCCAGCAGCCCCGGACTAGCCGGCACCGGGGAGCTGTTTTTT.